This is a list of T cell receptor beta chains from one sample in a study of blood T cell repertoires in COVID-19. Sequencing used immunoSEQ multiplex PCR; TCRdb keeps in-frame clones, though not all of them. This table has roughly 150,000 clones, 80% to 90% appearing once. Source material: peripheral blood. The receptors come from a woman in her 70s with COVID-19, enrolled during active disease. CDR3s include the opening cysteine and the closing phenylalanine or tryptophan. A D gene is named only where the DNA matches it firmly. Size is stated for part of the rows, as once, few or many counts, or as a class when the clone is expanded.

CDR3aa,CDR3nt,abundance,j_gene,d_gene,v_gene
CASSRRGGSSYEQYF,TGTGCCAGCAGCCGGAGGGGGGGATCCTCCTACGAGCAGTACTTC,-,TRBJ2-7,-,TRBV7-2
CASSSSGVGNEQFF,TGTGCCAGCAGCTCTAGCGGGGTTGGCAATGAGCAGTTCTTC,-,TRBJ2-1,TRBD2,TRBV5-4
CASSPPGRGYGYTF,TGTGCCAGCAGTCCCCCGGGCAGGGGCTATGGCTACACCTTC,-,TRBJ1-2,-,TRBV28
CASSEGTGRIYEQYF,TGTGCCAGCAGCGAGGGGACAGGGAGGATCTACGAGCAGTACTTC,-,TRBJ2-7,TRBD1,TRBV7-2
CASSPDVGRRGMYGYTF,TGTGCCAGCTCACCGGACGTGGGGCGGCGCGGGATGTATGGCTACACCTTC,few,TRBJ1-2,-,TRBV18
CASNPFGLGGNEQFF,TGTGCCAGCAATCCTTTCGGCCTCGGCGGCAATGAGCAGTTCTTC,few,TRBJ2-1,-,TRBV28
CASIDSRRRHEQFF,TGTGCCAGTATCGACAGTCGGCGCCGCCATGAGCAGTTCTTC,-,TRBJ2-1,-,TRBV19
CASSWPAGGQETQYF,TGTGCCAGCAGCTGGCCGGCGGGGGGACAAGAGACCCAGTACTTC,-,TRBJ2-5,TRBD2,TRBV5-4
CAISDGIATETQYF,TGTGCCATCAGTGATGGGATAGCGACGGAGACCCAGTACTTC,-,TRBJ2-5,-,TRBV10-3
CASSLGDRNYEQYF,TGCGCCAGCAGCTTGGGGGACAGGAACTACGAGCAGTACTTC,-,TRBJ2-7,TRBD1,TRBV5-1
CASSARQGTGELFF,TGCGCCAGCAGTGCGAGACAGGGGACCGGGGAGCTGTTTTTT,-,TRBJ2-2,TRBD1,TRBV10-1
CASSLRGQGNQPQHF,TGTGCCAGCAGCTTAAGGGGACAGGGGAACCAGCCCCAGCATTTT,few,TRBJ1-5,TRBD1,TRBV7-2
CASSESRQGEAFF,TGTGCCAGCAGTGAATCGAGGCAGGGGGAAGCTTTCTTT,-,TRBJ1-1,-,TRBV6-1
CASSEWTSGALYEQYF,TGTGCCAGCAGTGAATGGACTAGCGGGGCCCTCTACGAGCAGTACTTC,-,TRBJ2-7,TRBD2,TRBV6-1
CAISEGQGPIYEQYF,TGTGCCATCAGTGAGGGACAGGGACCGATCTACGAGCAGTACTTC,-,TRBJ2-7,TRBD1,TRBV10-3
CASSQVSQTANYGYTF,TGCGCCAGCAGCCAAGTAAGTCAGACAGCTAACTATGGCTACACCTTC,-,TRBJ1-2,-,TRBV4-1
CASSLGSRVVSTEAFF,TGTGCCAGCAGCTTAGGCTCCCGGGTCGTTTCGACTGAAGCTTTCTTT,few,TRBJ1-1,-,TRBV13
CASQLGTDYNSPLHF,TGTGCCAGTCAACTCGGGACAGATTATAATTCACCCCTCCACTTT,few,TRBJ1-6,TRBD1,TRBV19
CASSGDRGPNSPLHF,TGTGCCAGCAGCGGTGACAGGGGTCCAAATTCACCCCTCCACTTT,-,TRBJ1-6,TRBD1,TRBV7-9
CASSRQAGAQETQYF,TGTGCCAGCAGCCGCCAGGCGGGGGCACAAGAGACCCAGTACTTC,-,TRBJ2-5,-,TRBV7-2
CASSLGSGGGYEQYF,TGTGCCAGCAGCTTAGGCAGCGGGGGGGGCTACGAGCAGTACTTC,-,TRBJ2-7,TRBD2,TRBV7-6
CASSPRPGEELFF,TGCGCCAGCAGCCCCCGCCCGGGAGAGGAGCTGTTTTTT,-,TRBJ2-2,-,TRBV5-1
CASSEDLPTGGHLSSYNEQFF,TGTGCCAGCAGTGAAGACCTGCCTACGGGGGGCCATCTGAGCTCCTACAATGAGCAGTTCTTC,-,TRBJ2-1,-,TRBV2
CASQDAGGLTEAFF,TGTGCCAGCCAGGACGCAGGGGGATTGACTGAAGCTTTCTTT,-,TRBJ1-1,TRBD1,TRBV6-5
CASSVDPSGTGSFYSGNTIYF,TGTGCCAGCAGCGTAGACCCAAGCGGGACAGGGTCATTTTACTCTGGAAACACCATATATTTT,-,TRBJ1-3,TRBD1,TRBV9
CASSESYREFSPLHF,TGTGCCAGCAGCGAGAGTTACAGGGAGTTCTCACCCCTCCACTTT,-,TRBJ1-6,-,TRBV7-2
CASSRRLAGEPIFTYTQYF,TGTGCCAGCAGCCGACGACTAGCGGGCGAACCGATCTTCACGTATACGCAGTATTTT,-,TRBJ2-3,TRBD2,TRBV4-2
CASSERQGHNYGYTF,TGTGCCAGCAGCGAGCGGCAGGGGCATAACTATGGCTACACCTTC,-,TRBJ1-2,-,TRBV2
CASSPGSGVAYEQYF,TGTGCCAGCAGCCCAGGGTCAGGGGTCGCCTACGAGCAGTACTTC,-,TRBJ2-7,-,TRBV7-2
CASSFRQGGNSPLHF,TGTGCCAGCAGCTTCCGACAGGGGGGGAATTCACCCCTCCACTTT,-,TRBJ1-6,TRBD1,TRBV11-1
CAIGEGYTF,TGTGCCATCGGAGAGGGCTACACCTTC,-,TRBJ1-2,-,TRBV10-3
CSEYQDTMSANYGYTF,TGCAGCGAATACCAGGACACCATGTCCGCTAACTATGGCTACACCTTC,once,TRBJ1-2,-,TRBV29-1
CASRIGTGKAFF,TGTGCCAGCAGAATCGGGACAGGGAAAGCTTTCTTT,-,TRBJ1-1,TRBD1,TRBV6-5
CASSEDGSSYEQYF,TGTGCCAGCAGCGAGGACGGGAGCTCCTACGAGCAGTACTTC,-,TRBJ2-7,-,TRBV7-8
CASSPLSDTRNVVNGYTF,TGTGCCAGCTCCCCACTTTCAGATACGAGGAATGTAGTCAATGGCTACACCTTC,-,TRBJ1-2,-,TRBV18
CASREGTTDTQYF,TGTGCCAGTAGGGAGGGGACCACAGATACGCAGTATTTT,-,TRBJ2-3,-,TRBV19
CASSLGPVAGLGDEQFF,TGTGCCAGCAGCTTAGGGCCGGTTGCGGGGTTAGGCGATGAGCAGTTCTTC,-,TRBJ2-1,-,TRBV7-2
CASSSPRGGLETQYF,TGTGCCAGCAGCTCGCCGCGGGGGGGCCTTGAGACCCAGTACTTC,-,TRBJ2-5,TRBD2,TRBV5-6
CSVARQGAPYNEQFF,TGCAGCGTGGCGAGACAGGGGGCTCCTTACAATGAGCAGTTCTTC,-,TRBJ2-1,TRBD1,TRBV29-1
CASRDRGGSYEQYF,TGTGCCAGCAGGGACAGGGGGGGGTCCTACGAGCAGTACTTC,few,TRBJ2-7,TRBD1,TRBV6-5
CATRPGTGGRDTQYF,TGTGCCACCAGACCAGGGACAGGGGGCCGAGATACGCAGTATTTT,-,TRBJ2-3,TRBD1,TRBV6-4
CASSLRWVQVSGYTF,TGTGCCAGCAGTTTAAGGTGGGTCCAGGTATCTGGCTACACCTTC,-,TRBJ1-2,-,TRBV28
CASHRRTGRVNTEAFF,TGTGCCAGCCATAGACGGACAGGGCGGGTGAACACTGAAGCTTTCTTT,-,TRBJ1-1,TRBD1,TRBV7-2
CASNKGGLAGNTIYF,TGTGCCAGCAACAAAGGTGGACTGGCGGGAAACACCATATATTTT,-,TRBJ1-3,-,TRBV5-5
CSVGDRENYGYTF,TGCAGCGTGGGGGACAGGGAAAACTATGGCTACACCTTC,-,TRBJ1-2,TRBD1,TRBV29-1
CASSEQRAGNTIYF,TGTGCCAGCAGTGAACAGAGGGCTGGAAACACCATATATTTT,-,TRBJ1-3,-,TRBV2
CASSFTKGGDTEAFF,TGTGCCAGCAGCTTCACGAAGGGGGGGGACACTGAAGCTTTCTTT,-,TRBJ1-1,-,TRBV11-1
CASSQGQGNTGELFF,TGCGCCAGCAGCCAAGGACAGGGTAACACCGGGGAGCTGTTTTTT,-,TRBJ2-2,TRBD1,TRBV4-1
CASSQRQVWPQYF,TGTGCCAGCAGCCAACGACAGGTCTGGCCCCAGTACTTC,-,TRBJ2-5,-,TRBV3-1/TRBV3-2
CASSFPPRFAISGTQYF,TGTGCCAGCAGCTTTCCCCCAAGGTTCGCCATAAGCGGGACCCAGTACTTC,-,TRBJ2-5,-,TRBV7-9
CASRIPGQTNTEAFF,TGTGCCAGCAGAATTCCGGGACAGACAAACACTGAAGCTTTCTTT,once,TRBJ1-1,TRBD1,TRBV7-9
CASSLSEVATNEKLFF,TGTGCCAGCAGCTTAAGTGAGGTTGCAACTAATGAAAAACTGTTTTTT,-,TRBJ1-4,-,TRBV7-9
CASIGQLLSPSPMFF,TGTGCCAGCATTGGACAGCTTTTATCCCCCTCCCCTATGTTTTTT,-,TRBJ1-4,-,TRBV6-5